These T cell receptor beta chains were read from a single sample in a study of graft-versus-host responses after intestinal transplantation. These receptors' targets are unknown. Using immunoSEQ multiplex PCR, the repertoire was profiled, and TCRdb retains in-frame clones only, with some absent. Found here are 88,000 or so clones, approximately 87% of them singletons; the top ten hold around 0.1%. The sequences come from unstimulated CD4+ T cells sorted from spleen or lymph node cells, collected before intestinal transplant. The source is a human donor who received an intestinal transplant. The CDR3 runs from the conserved cysteine through the conserved F or W. The order of the fields is J gene, clone size, D gene, V gene, CDR3 DNA, CDR3 protein. A D gene is named only where the DNA matches it firmly. Rows may omit the clone size; those that give it use once, few, many or a size class.

>TRBJ2-7|once|TRBD2|TRBV6-6
TGTGCCAGCACCCCCCGGGGGGGGGCCGATGTCTACGAGCAGTACTTC
CASTPRGGADVYEQYF
>TRBJ1-5|-|TRBD1|TRBV19
TGTGCCAGTAGTATACAGGGGGCGGGTCAGCCCCAGCATTTT
CASSIQGAGQPQHF
>TRBJ2-5|-|-|TRBV4-1
TGCGCCAGCAGCCAAAGGGGGGAGGGGGGTCTCCAAGAGACCCAGTACTTC
CASSQRGEGGLQETQYF
>TRBJ2-7|-|-|TRBV19
TGTGCCAGTAGTATAGCCACTCCCCCCTACGAGCAGTACTTC
CASSIATPPYEQYF
>TRBJ2-5|-|-|TRBV20-1
TGCAGTGCTCTTCAAGAGACCCAGTACTTC
CSALQETQYF
>TRBJ2-2|-|TRBD1|TRBV5-1
TGCGCCAGCAGCTGGAGACAGGGGGAGGTCGGGGAGCTGTTTTTT
CASSWRQGEVGELFF
>TRBJ2-7|once|TRBD2|TRBV2
TGTGCCAGCAGTGACGCTCGGGGGGGGCGGCAGTACTTC
CASSDARGGRQYF
>TRBJ1-2|-|-|TRBV5-1
TGCGCCAGCAGCTTGGGGGTTACGGGGGGCAGAGGGATCTATGGCTACACCTTC
CASSLGVTGGRGIYGYTF
>TRBJ1-6|-|-|TRBV27
TGTGCCAGCAGTTTATGGGACACTAATTCACCCCTCCACTTT
CASSLWDTNSPLHF
>TRBJ2-7|-|-|TRBV7-2
TGTGCCAGCAGCTTAGTCGGGGTGCGGGAGCAGTACTTC
CASSLVGVREQYF
>TRBJ2-1|-|-|TRBV20-1
TGCAGTGGCACTCGGGGTGATGAGCAGTTCTTC
CSGTRGDEQFF
>TRBJ2-1|-|-|TRBV21-1
TGTGCCAGCAGCAAAGTCCCTAGCGGGGGGTTGTATGAGCAGTTCTTC
CASSKVPSGGLYEQFF
>TRBJ1-2|-|-|TRBV7-9
TGTGCCAGCAGCACCAGGGCCCCGGCCCATGGCTACACCTTC
CASSTRAPAHGYTF
>TRBJ2-7|-|TRBD1|TRBV20-1
TGCAGTGCTGGACAGGTCTACGAGCAGTACTTC
CSAGQVYEQYF
>TRBJ1-1|few|-|TRBV6-5
TGTGCCAGCAGTTCCCGGGAGGGGAGGACTGAAGCTTTCTTT
CASSSREGRTEAFF
>TRBJ2-5|-|-|TRBV5-1
TGCGCCAGCAGCTTTAGCGGATCCCAAGAGACCCAGTACTTC
CASSFSGSQETQYF
>TRBJ2-3|-|TRBD2|TRBV5-1
TGCGCCAGCAGCTTTGGGACGGGGGGAGATACGCAGTATTTT
CASSFGTGGDTQYF
>TRBJ2-7|-|TRBD1|TRBV11-2
TGTGCCAGCAGCTTAGTCCGACAGGGGCCCTCCTACGAGCAGTACTTC
CASSLVRQGPSYEQYF
>TRBJ2-2|once|-|TRBV6-1
TGTGCCAGCGCCCCCCCCACGGTTTACACCGGGGAGCTGTTTTTT
CASAPPTVYTGELFF
>TRBJ2-5|-|TRBD1|TRBV9
TGTGCCAGCAGCCTTAGTGAGGGGGCATTAGAGACCCAGTACTTC
CASSLSEGALETQYF
>TRBJ2-5|-|TRBD2|TRBV11-2
TGTGCCAGCAGCTTGGGGACTAGCGGGGCCGGTCGGACCCAGTACTTC
CASSLGTSGAGRTQYF
>TRBJ2-5|-|-|TRBV7-2
TGTGCCAGCAGCTTAGGGCTAGGGGCCCAGTACTTC
CASSLGLGAQYF
>TRBJ1-2|-|TRBD1|TRBV9
TGTGCCAGCAGCGCTATCGACAGGGGTAACTATGGCTACACCTTC
CASSAIDRGNYGYTF
>TRBJ1-2|-|-|TRBV12-5
TGTGCTAGTGGTTTGTCAAACAGGTATGGCTACACCTTC
CASGLSNRYGYTF
>TRBJ2-7|-|-|TRBV4-1
TGCGCCAGCAGCCAAGGAGGGAACGGGGCCTACGAGCAGTACTTC
CASSQGGNGAYEQYF
>TRBJ2-7|once|TRBD2|TRBV5-1
TGCGCCAGCAGCTTGGACGGGACTAACTACGAACAGTACTTC
CASSLDGTNYEQYF
>TRBJ2-1|few|-|TRBV13
TGTGCCAGCAGCTTATTCGGGATGAGCTCCTACAATGAGCAGTTCTTC
CASSLFGMSSYNEQFF
>TRBJ2-3|-|TRBD2|TRBV4-2
TGTGCCAGCAGTTTCAGCGGGGGGGGGACAGATACGCAGTATTTT
CASSFSGGGTDTQYF
>TRBJ2-1|-|-|TRBV5-4
TGTGCCAGCAGCTTAACCTGGCTCTCCTACAATGAGCAGTTCTTC
CASSLTWLSYNEQFF
>TRBJ1-3|-|TRBD1|TRBV29-1
TGCAGCGTTTACAGGGGTGGAAACACCATATATTTT
CSVYRGGNTIYF
>TRBJ2-1|-|TRBD2|TRBV4-2
TGTGCCAGCAGCCGACCGCCCGGTTGGGCGGGGGGCGGGGGGTCCTACAATGAGCAGTTCTTC
CASSRPPGWAGGGGSYNEQFF